This T cell receptor (beta chain) was observed in a study of CD8 T cells in ankylosing spondylitis. Overall study findings and caveats: Matched ankylosing spondylitis synovial fluid reportedly showed significant enrichment of disease-linked clones. Both synovial fluid and blood in reactive arthritis had previously been reported to carry some motif variants.

The germline V and J ends were trimmed by 0 bases and 2 bases, with 6 bases remaining between them. CDR1 is KGHDR and CDR2 is SFDVKD in the germline V gene. The CDR3 runs to 14 residues. This clonotype has only a few counts. Its antigen remains unidentified. TCRdb independently ran MiXCR on the 5' RACE reads; one entry per CDR3 protein. The data show approximately 250,000 distinct CDR3 sequences, around 32% seen once. The chain recombines TRBV24-1 with TRBJ1-2; D is ambiguous. This TCR came from a male donor with ankylosing spondylitis or in good health (not recorded which). The sample was blood, either unsorted or a sorted T cell fraction (not recorded which). The CDR3 is CATSDLVSNYGYTF. The DNA of the CDR3 is TGTGCCACCAGTGATTTGGTCAGCAACTATGGCTACACCTTC.